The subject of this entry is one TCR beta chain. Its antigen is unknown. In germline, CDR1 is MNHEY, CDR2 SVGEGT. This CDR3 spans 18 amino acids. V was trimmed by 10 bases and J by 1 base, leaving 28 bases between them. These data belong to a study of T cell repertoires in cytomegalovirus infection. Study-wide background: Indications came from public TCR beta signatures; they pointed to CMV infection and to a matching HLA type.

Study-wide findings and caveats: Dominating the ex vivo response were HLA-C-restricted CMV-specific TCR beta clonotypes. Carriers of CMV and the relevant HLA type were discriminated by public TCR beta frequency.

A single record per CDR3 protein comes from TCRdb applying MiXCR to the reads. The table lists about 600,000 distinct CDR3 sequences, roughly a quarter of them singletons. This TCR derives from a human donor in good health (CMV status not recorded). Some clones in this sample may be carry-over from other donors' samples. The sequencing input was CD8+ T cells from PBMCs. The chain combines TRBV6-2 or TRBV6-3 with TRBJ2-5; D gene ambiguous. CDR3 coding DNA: TGTGCCACCGAAAATAGGATCGCGTCCCAGACCTTCCAAGAGACCCAGTACTTC. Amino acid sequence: CATENRIASQTFQETQYF.